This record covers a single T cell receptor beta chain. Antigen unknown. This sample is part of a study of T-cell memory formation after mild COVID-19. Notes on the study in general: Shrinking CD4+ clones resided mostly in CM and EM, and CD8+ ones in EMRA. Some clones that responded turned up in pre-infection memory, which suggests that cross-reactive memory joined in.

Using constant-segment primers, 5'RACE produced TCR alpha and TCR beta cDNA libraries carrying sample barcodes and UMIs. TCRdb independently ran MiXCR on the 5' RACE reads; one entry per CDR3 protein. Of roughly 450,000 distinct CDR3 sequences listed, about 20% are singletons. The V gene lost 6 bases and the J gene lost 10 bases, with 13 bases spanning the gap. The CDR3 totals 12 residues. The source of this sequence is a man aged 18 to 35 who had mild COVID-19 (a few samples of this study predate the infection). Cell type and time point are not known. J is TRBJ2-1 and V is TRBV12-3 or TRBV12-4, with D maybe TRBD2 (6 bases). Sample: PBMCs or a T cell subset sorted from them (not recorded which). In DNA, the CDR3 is TGTGCCAGCAGCTGGCGGGGTTGGGAGCAGTTCTTC. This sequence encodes CASSWRGWEQFF.